Presented here are 17 T cell receptor beta chains from one specimen sequenced in a study of CD8+CD57+ T cells in acquired aplastic anemia (dated by TCRdb to between 2018 and 2020). This sample was sequenced with an Illumina HiSeq 2000. Genomic DNA was used as template for profiling of TCR beta VDJ combinations and CDR3 sequences. The raw public reads went through TCRdb reprocessing: fastp at Q25, MiXCR clone calling, in-frame beta chains kept. Rows with one shared CDR3 protein collapse into an entry with the most common genes and DNA. The sample includes 250,000 to 300,000 distinct CDR3 sequences, with 55% to 60% observed a single time. The ten largest clones capture less than 10% of the sample. The sequencing input was sorted CD4+, CD8+, or CD8+CD57+ T cells (not recorded which) from PBMCs. These receptors were obtained from a human donor with severe aplastic anemia or a healthy control (not recorded which).

This clonotype was found once. The chain recombines TRBV5-6 with TRBJ1-1; D unclear. Germline-derived CDR1 and CDR2 are SGHDT and YYEEEE. V was cut by 0 bases and J by 2 bases, with 8 bases left in between. The CDR3 totals 14 residues. CDR3 DNA: TGTGCCAGCAGCTTGGCCTGGCATAACACTGAAGCTTTCTTT. Translated: CASSLAWHNTEAFF.

This clonotype was observed at least ten times. The chain has TRBV19 and TRBJ2-4, with unresolved D. V was trimmed by 3 bases and J by 5 bases, leaving 11 bases between them. The CDR3 consists of 14 residues. CDR1 LNHDA and CDR2 SQIVND come from the germline V gene (reference sequence). The DNA of the CDR3 is TGTGCCAGTAGTATGTTGCCCCCCCAAAACATTCAGTACTTC. Protein product: CASSMLPPQNIQYF. Full variable domain (missing parts from reference TRBV19 and TRBJ2-4): DGGITQSPKYLFRKEGQNVTLSCEQNLNHDAMYWYRQDPGQGLRLIYYSQIVNDFQKGDIAEGYSVSREKKESFPLTVTSAQKNPTAFYLCASSMLPPQNIQYFGAGTRLSVL.

This clonotype has at least ten counts. V gene TRBV20-1 combines with J gene TRBJ2-5; TRBD1 might be the D (5 bases). V shed 6 bases and J shed 1 base, with 9 bases lying between them. Looked up from germline, CDR1 is DFQATT and CDR2 is SNEGSKA (reference sequence). The CDR3 totals 12 residues. Here the CDR3 DNA reads TGCAGTGCCCGGCAGGGCCAAGAGACCCAGTACTTC. This codes for CSARQGQETQYF.

Of note for this clonotype: The missing conserved phenylalanine or tryptophan at the end of this CDR3 makes a read error likely. The DNA is left out, because the CDR3 cannot be placed on it with certainty; the CDR3 is given as TCRdb lists it. This chain joins TRBV20-1 and TRBJ2-1. The CDR3 length equals 10 residues, ends included. The germline V gene encodes CDR1 DFQATT and CDR2 SNEGSKA (reference sequence). The CDR3 loop is CSASERWGAY.

The chain links TRBV6-2 or TRBV6-3 to TRBJ2-7; D is ambiguous. Germline V gene lookup returns CDR1 MNHEY and CDR2 SVGEGT. Trimming stripped 6 bases from V and 7 bases from J, with 10 bases between. There are 11 residues in the CDR3. The CDR3 DNA reads TGTGCCAGCAGCAGCCGTCTGGAGCAGTACTTC. Its translation: CASSSRLEQYF.

Note on this clonotype: The CDR3 does not close with the conserved phenylalanine or tryptophan, likely indicating a read error. The chain is built from TRBV24-1 and TRBJ2-3, with a weak D call TRBD1 (6 bases). Trimming stripped 4 bases from V and 0 bases from J, with 13 bases between. The CDR3 runs 16 residues. Germline CDR1 and CDR2: KGHDR and SFDVKD. The chain's CDR3 is CATSDPQGPSTDTQYL. The CDR3 DNA is TGTGCCACCAGTGACCCTCAGGGGCCCAGCACAGATACGCAGTATCTT.

This clonotype has more than one count but fewer than ten. V usage is TRBV20-1 and J usage is TRBJ2-1, with D tentatively TRBD2 (6 bases). The CDR3 runs 15 residues. V shed 0 bases and J shed 0 bases, with 9 bases lying between them. Germline CDR1 DFQATT, CDR2 SNEGSKA (reference sequence). The CDR3 sequence is CSARDAGFSYNEQFF. CDR3 sequence (DNA): TGCAGTGCTAGAGATGCGGGGTTCTCCTACAATGAGCAGTTCTTC.

This clonotype was counted only a few times. J is TRBJ1-2 and V is TRBV6-6; D is possibly TRBD1 (6 bases). The ends were cut back, 2 bases at V and 5 bases at J, with 9 bases in the middle. Germline V gene sequence: CDR1 MNHNY, CDR2 SVGAGI (reference sequence). CDR3 length: 13 amino acids. The CDR3 here is CASSYKTGYGYTF. The CDR3 region has the DNA TGTGCCAGCAGTTACAAAACAGGGTATGGCTACACCTTC.

This clonotype was seen many times. The chain joins TRBV2 to TRBJ2-1, with TRBD1 matching 8 bases. This CDR3 comprises 13 residues. Germline V gene data show CDR1 as SNHLY and CDR2 as FYNNEI. V lost 5 bases, J lost 5 bases, and 2 bases stayed unmatched. The DNA for the CDR3 is TGTGCCAGCAGTCGGACAGGGAACAATGAGCAGTTCTTC. Amino acid sequence: CASSRTGNNEQFF.

There are many counts of this clonotype. The rearrangement links TRBV15 to TRBJ1-2, with a weak D call TRBD1 (5 bases). The V end lost 0 bases, the J end lost 8 bases, and 16 bases lay between the germline ends. The germline gives CDR1 LNHNV, CDR2 YYDKDF (reference sequence). The length of the CDR3 is 15 residues. This CDR3 is CATSRDGRQLGGYTF. The CDR3 DNA is TGTGCCACCAGCAGAGATGGGCGACAGTTGGGCGGCTACACCTTC.

Ten or more counts support this clonotype. The chain joins TRBV28 to TRBJ1-5; D unclear. In germline, CDR1 is MDHEN, CDR2 SYDVKM. This CDR3 has 14 amino acids. V gave up 7 bases and J gave up 7 bases, with 17 bases separating them. CDR3 nucleotide sequence: TGTGCCAGCATAGGATGGGGAACCATCCAGCCCCAGCATTTT. It specifies CASIGWGTIQPQHF.

The gene calls are TRBV7-9 and TRBJ2-5, with 9 bases that match TRBD1. V was pared by 3 bases and J by 5 bases, with 7 bases of the junction left unmatched. Germline-derived CDR1 and CDR2 are SEHNR and FQNEAQ (reference sequence). CDR3 length: 15 residues. This CDR3 reads CASSFTGGAGETQYF. For the CDR3, the DNA is TGTGCCAGCAGCTTTACAGGGGGCGCGGGGGAGACCCAGTACTTC.

Comments on this clonotype: The junction does not match germline at one end; this may be a read error. The CDR3: CASSFGQGVLFTSDEQYF. The CDR3 coding sequence is TGTGCTAGCAGCTTTGGGCAGGGTGTCCTTTTTACTTCAGACGAGCAGTACTTC. V and J are TRBV7-7 and TRBJ2-7, with a weak D call TRBD1 (5 bases). The CDR3 runs 18 residues. Germline CDR1 reads SSHAT; CDR2 reads FNYEAQ (reference sequence).

Notes on this clonotype: A read error is likely, as this CDR3 ends without the conserved phenylalanine or tryptophan. The genes are TRBV10-3 and TRBJ1-1; no clear D. CDR3 size: 14 residues. V was clipped by 4 bases and J by 1 base, with 10 bases between them. Per the germline V gene, CDR1 is ENHRY and CDR2 is SYGVKD. CDR3 loop: CAISGREPNTEAFS. DNA of the CDR3: TGTGCCATCAGTGGCCGTGAACCGAACACTGAAGCTTTCTCT.

This chain links TRBV7-3 with TRBJ2-5; D is possibly TRBD1 (5 bases). CDR1 is SGHTA and CDR2 is FQGTGA in the germline V gene. The CDR3 contains 15 residues. V dropped 0 bases and J dropped 5 bases, with 13 bases sitting between them. The CDR3 DNA is TGTGCCAGCAGCTTAACGTTAGGGGTTGGGGAGACCCAGTACTTC. Encoded protein: CASSLTLGVGETQYF.

This chain connects TRBV20-1 to TRBJ2-7; TRBD2 agrees at 8 bases. V lost 0 bases to trimming and J lost 3 bases; unmatched junction nucleotides: 10. The CDR3 spans 16 residues. Germline values: CDR1 DFQATT, CDR2 SNEGSKA (reference sequence). The CDR3 DNA is TGCAGTGCTAGAGATGTTAGAGCGGGAGTGCTCTACGAGCAGTACTTC. It translates to CSARDVRAGVLYEQYF.

At least ten counts were recorded for this clonotype. The J gene is TRBJ2-1, the V gene TRBV11-3; tentative D call: TRBD1 (6 bases). CDR1 is SGHNT and CDR2 is YENEEA in the germline V gene. The CDR3 covers 14 residues. Trimming left V 4 bases short and J 7 bases short, with 14 bases between. CDR3 loop: CASSSQGPMNEQFF. CDR3 sequence (DNA): TGTGCCAGCAGCTCACAGGGCCCAATGAATGAGCAGTTCTTC.